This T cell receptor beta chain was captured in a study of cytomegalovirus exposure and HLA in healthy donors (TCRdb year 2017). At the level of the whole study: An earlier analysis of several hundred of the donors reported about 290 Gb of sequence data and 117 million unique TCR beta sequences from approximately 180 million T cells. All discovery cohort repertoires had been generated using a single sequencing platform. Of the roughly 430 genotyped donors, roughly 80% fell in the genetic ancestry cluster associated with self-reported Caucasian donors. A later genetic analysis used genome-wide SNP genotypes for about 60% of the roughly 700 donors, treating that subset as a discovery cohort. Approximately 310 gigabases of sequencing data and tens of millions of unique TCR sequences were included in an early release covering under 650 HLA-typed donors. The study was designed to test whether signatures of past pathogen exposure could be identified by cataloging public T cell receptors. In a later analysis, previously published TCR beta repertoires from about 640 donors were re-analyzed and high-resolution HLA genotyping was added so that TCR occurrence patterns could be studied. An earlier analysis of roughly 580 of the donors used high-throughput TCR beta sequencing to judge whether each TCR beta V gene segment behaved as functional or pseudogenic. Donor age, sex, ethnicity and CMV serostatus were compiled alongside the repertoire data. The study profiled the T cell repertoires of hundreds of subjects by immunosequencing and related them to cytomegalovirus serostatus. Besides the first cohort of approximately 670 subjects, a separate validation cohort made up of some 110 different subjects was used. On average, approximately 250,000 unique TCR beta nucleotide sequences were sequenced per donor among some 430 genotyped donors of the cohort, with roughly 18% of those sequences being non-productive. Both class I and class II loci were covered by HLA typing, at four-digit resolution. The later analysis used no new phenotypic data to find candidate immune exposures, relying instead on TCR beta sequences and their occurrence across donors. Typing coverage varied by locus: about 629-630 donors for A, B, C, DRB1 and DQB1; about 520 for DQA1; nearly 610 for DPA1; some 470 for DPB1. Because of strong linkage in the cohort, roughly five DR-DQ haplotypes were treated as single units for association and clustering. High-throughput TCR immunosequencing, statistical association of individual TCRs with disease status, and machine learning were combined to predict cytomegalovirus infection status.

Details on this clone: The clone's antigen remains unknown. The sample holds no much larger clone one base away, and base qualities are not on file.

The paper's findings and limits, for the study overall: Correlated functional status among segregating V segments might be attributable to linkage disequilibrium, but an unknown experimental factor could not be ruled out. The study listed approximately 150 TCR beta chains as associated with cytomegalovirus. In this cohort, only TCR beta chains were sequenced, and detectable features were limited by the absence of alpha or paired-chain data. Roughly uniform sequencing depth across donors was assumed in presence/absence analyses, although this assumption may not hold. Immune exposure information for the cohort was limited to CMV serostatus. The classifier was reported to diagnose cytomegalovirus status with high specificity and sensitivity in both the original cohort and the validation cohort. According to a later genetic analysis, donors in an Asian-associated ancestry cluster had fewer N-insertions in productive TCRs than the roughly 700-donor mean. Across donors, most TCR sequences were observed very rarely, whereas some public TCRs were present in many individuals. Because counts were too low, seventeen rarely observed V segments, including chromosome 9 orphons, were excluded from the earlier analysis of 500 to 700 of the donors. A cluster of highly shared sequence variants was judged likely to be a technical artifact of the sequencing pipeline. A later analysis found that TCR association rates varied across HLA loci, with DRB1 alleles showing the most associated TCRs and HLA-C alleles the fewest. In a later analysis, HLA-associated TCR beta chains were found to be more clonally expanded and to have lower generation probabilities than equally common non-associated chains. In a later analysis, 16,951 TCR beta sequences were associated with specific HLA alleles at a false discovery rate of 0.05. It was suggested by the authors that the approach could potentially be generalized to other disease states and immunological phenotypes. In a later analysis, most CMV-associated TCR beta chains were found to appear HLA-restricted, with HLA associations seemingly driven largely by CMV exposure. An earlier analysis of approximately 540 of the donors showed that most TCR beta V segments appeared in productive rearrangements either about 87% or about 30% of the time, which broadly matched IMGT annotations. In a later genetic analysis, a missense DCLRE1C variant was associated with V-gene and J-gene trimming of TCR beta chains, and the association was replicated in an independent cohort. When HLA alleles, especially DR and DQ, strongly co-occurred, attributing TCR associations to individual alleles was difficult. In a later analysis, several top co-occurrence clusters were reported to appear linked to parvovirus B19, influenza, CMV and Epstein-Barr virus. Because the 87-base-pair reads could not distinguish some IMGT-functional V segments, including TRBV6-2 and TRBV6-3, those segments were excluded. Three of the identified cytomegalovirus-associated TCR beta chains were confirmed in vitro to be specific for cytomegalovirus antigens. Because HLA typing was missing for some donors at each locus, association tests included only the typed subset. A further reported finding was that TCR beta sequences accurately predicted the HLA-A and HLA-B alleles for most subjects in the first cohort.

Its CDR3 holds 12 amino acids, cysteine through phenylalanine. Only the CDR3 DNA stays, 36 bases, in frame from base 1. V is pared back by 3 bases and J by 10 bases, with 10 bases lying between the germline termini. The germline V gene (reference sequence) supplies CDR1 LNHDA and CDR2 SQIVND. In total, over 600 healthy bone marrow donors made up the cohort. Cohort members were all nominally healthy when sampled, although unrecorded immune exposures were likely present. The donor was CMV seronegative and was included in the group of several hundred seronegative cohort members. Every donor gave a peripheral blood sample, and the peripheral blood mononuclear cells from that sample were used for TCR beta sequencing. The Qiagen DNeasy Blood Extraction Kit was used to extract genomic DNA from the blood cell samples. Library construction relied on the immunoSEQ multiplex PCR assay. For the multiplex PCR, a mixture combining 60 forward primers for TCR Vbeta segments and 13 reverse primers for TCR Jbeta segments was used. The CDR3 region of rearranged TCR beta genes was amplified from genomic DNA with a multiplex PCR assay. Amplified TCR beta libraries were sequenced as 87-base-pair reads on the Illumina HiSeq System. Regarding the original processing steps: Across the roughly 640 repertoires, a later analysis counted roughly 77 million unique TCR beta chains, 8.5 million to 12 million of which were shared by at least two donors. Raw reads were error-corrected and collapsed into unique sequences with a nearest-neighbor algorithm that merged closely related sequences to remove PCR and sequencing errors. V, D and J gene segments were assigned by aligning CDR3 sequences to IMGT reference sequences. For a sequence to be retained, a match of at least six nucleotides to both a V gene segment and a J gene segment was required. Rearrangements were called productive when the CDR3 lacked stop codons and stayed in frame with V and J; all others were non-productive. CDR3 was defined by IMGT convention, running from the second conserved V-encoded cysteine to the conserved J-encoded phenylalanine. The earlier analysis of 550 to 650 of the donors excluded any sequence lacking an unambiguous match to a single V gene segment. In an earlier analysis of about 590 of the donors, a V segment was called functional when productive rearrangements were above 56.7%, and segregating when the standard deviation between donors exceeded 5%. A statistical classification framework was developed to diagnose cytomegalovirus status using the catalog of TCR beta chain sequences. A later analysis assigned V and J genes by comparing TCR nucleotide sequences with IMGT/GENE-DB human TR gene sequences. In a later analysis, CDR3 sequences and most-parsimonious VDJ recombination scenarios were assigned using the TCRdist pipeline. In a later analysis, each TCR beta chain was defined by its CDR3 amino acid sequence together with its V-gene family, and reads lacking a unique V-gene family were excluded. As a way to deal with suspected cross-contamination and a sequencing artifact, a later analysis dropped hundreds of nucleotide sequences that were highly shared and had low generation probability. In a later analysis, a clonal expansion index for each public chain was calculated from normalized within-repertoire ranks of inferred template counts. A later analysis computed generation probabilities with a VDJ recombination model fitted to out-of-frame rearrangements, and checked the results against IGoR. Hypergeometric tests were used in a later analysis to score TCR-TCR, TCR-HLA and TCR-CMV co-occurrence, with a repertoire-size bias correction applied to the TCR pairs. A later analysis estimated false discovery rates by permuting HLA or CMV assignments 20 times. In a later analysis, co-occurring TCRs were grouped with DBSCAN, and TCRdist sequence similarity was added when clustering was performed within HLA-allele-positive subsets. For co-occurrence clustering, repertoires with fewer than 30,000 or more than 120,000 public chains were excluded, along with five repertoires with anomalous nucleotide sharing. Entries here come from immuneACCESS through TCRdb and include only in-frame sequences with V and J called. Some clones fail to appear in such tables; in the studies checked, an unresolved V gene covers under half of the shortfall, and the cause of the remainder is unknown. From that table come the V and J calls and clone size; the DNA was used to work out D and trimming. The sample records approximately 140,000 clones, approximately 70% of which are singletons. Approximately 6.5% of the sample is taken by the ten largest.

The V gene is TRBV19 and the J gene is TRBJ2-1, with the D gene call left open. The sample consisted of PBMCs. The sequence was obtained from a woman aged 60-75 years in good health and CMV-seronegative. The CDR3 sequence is CASSIVPTEQFF. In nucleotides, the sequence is TGTGCCAGTAGTATCGTCCCAACAGAGCAGTTCTTC.